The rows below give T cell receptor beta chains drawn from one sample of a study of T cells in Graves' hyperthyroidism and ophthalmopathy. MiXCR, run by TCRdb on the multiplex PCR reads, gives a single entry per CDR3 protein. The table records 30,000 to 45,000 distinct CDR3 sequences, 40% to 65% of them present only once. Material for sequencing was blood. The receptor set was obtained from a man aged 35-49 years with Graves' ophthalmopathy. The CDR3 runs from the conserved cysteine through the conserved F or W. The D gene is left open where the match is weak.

CASIGVANEQFF TRBV7-9 NA TRBJ2-1
CASSYSPWGGGASNTGELFF TRBV6-5 TRBD2 TRBJ2-2
CASGTTGVRADTQYF TRBV5-1 NA TRBJ2-3
CASSHDVSGNTIYF TRBV3-1 NA TRBJ1-3
CSAPSRGVPGTEAFF TRBV20-1 NA TRBJ1-1
CASSESGPNQPQHF TRBV10-2 NA TRBJ1-5
CASGTSGPDTQYF TRBV5-1 TRBD2 TRBJ2-3
CSASLGGETQYFGELFF TRBV20-1 NA TRBJ2-2
CASSPALSSYNEQFF TRBV19 NA TRBJ2-1
CASSLGSETQYF TRBV11-2 NA TRBJ2-5
CASRLAGLGTPYNEQFF TRBV28 TRBD2 TRBJ2-1
CSATYQGGQETQYF TRBV20-1 NA TRBJ2-5
CASGTSGGDWDTQYF TRBV2 TRBD2 TRBJ2-3
CATGVAGANVLTF TRBV24-1 NA TRBJ2-6